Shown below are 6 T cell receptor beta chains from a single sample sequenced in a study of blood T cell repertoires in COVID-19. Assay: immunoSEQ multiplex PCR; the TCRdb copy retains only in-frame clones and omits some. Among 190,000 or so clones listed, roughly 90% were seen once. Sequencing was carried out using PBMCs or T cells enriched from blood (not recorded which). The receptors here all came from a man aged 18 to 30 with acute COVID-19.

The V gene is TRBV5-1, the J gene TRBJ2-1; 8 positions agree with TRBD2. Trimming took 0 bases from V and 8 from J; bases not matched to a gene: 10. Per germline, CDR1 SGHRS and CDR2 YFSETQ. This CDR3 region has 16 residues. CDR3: CASSLDVAGGFDEQFF. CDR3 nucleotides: TGCGCCAGCAGCTTGGATGTGGCGGGAGGATTTGATGAGCAGTTCTTC.

CDR3: CASSAGEGGYTF. The CDR3 DNA reads as TGTGCCAGCAGTGCCGGGGAGGGTGGCTACACCTTC. The chain employs TRBV28 and TRBJ1-2; no definite D call. The CDR3 has 12 residues. Trimming left V 5 bases short and J 7 bases short, with 11 bases between. From germline, CDR1 is MDHEN and CDR2 SYDVKM.

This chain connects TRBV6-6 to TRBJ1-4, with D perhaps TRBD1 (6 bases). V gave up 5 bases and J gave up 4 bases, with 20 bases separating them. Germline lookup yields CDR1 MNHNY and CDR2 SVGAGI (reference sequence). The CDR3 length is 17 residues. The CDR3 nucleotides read TGTGCCAGCAGTCGCCGGGACACGAGGACCGTTAATGAAAAACTGTTTTTT. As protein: CASSRRDTRTVNEKLFF.

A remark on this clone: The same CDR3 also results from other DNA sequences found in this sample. The CDR3 spells CASSSGADTQYF. In DNA, the CDR3 is TGTGCCAGCAGTTCTGGGGCGGATACGCAGTATTTT. The chain has TRBV28 and TRBJ2-3; tentatively, D is TRBD1 (5 bases). The CDR3 contains 12 residues. From germline, CDR1 is MDHEN and CDR2 SYDVKM. V was clipped by 4 bases and J by 6 bases, with 8 bases between them.

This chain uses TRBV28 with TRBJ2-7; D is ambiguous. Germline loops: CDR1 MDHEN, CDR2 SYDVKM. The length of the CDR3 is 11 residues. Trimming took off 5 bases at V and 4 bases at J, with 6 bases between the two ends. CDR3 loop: CASSRVYEQYF. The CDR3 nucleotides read TGTGCCAGCAGTCGAGTTTACGAGCAGTACTTC.

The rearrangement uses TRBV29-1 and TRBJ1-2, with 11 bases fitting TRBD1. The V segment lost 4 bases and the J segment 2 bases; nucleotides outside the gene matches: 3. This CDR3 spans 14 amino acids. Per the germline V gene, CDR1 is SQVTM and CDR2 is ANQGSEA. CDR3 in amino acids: CSVAGQGANYGYTF. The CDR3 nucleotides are TGCAGCGTTGCCGGACAGGGGGCGAACTATGGCTACACCTTC.